The 20 T cell receptor beta chains presented below share a single source sample, sequenced in a study of CD8 T cells in ankylosing spondylitis. Study-wide results and caveats: What seemed typical of ankylosing spondylitis blood was a TCR beta motif built from roughly eight highly homologous variants.

Each CDR3 protein is one row after TCRdb ran MiXCR on the 5' RACE reads. This sample has more than 650,000 distinct CDR3 sequences; about 11% occur once, and the top ten carry 0.51%. These receptors' antigens are unknown. The source material was blood, either unsorted or a sorted T cell fraction (not recorded which). All receptors derive from a male donor with ankylosing spondylitis.

The table lists this clonotype with a few counts. The gene calls are TRBV2 and TRBJ1-1, with 10 nucleotides matching TRBD1. V shed 6 bases and J 4 bases; nucleotides not matched to a gene: 5. The V gene's germline CDR1 is SNHLY and CDR2 FYNNEI. The CDR3 totals 14 residues. The CDR3 nucleotides are TGTGCCAGCAGGGACCGGACAGGGGGCACTGAAGCTTTCTTT. Its protein is CASRDRTGGTEAFF.

The chain joins TRBV20-1 to TRBJ2-1, with D perhaps matching TRBD2 (6 bases). Germline V gives CDR1 DFQATT, CDR2 SNEGSKA (reference sequence). Between the trimmed V and J ends, which lost 5 bases and 14 bases, there was a span of 19 bases. This CDR3 spans 12 amino acids. The CDR3, as DNA: TGCAGTGCTGCCGCCAGGGAGGCGGAAGAGTTCTTC. This encodes CSAAAREAEEFF.

The count of this clonotype is one. The chain links TRBV18 to TRBJ2-2; D uncertain. The V gene lost 8 bases and the J gene lost 7 bases, with 11 bases spanning the gap. CDR1 is KGHSH, CDR2 LQKENI, per germline. The length of the CDR3 is 12 residues. As DNA, the CDR3 is TGTGCCAGCAGGGCCCACGACGGGGAGCTGTTTTTT. Translation: CASRAHDGELFF.

V is TRBV18 and J is TRBJ2-4; D perhaps matches TRBD2 (6 bases). V was pared by 1 base and J by 4 bases, with 8 bases between. The CDR3 is 14 amino acids. Germline V gene data show CDR1 as KGHSH and CDR2 as LQKENI. Here the CDR3 DNA reads TGTGCCAGCTCACCACGGAGCGGGAAAAACATTCAGTACTTC. This translates into CASSPRSGKNIQYF.

This clonotype showed up many times. The V gene is TRBV29-1, the J gene TRBJ2-1; 10 bases are a match to TRBD2. With V trimmed by 6 bases and J by 3 bases, 2 bases remained unmatched. The CDR3 length is 13 residues. Germline V gives CDR1 SQVTM, CDR2 ANQGSEA. CDR3 nucleotides: TGCAGCGTAGCTAGCGGGGGCTACAATGAGCAGTTCTTC. This sequence encodes CSVASGGYNEQFF.

This clonotype has only a few counts. V and J are TRBV5-6 and TRBJ2-1, with 10 bases lining up with TRBD2. This CDR3 contains 20 residues. From germline, CDR1 is SGHDT and CDR2 YYEEEE. V trimming: 6 bases; J trimming: 8 bases; junction bases outside the gene matches: 26. CDR3 amino acids: CASTYKLQLRVASGSDEQFF. The DNA of the CDR3 is TGTGCCAGCACCTACAAACTACAGCTCCGTGTGGCTAGCGGGAGCGATGAGCAGTTCTTC.

The chain links TRBV29-1 to TRBJ1-4; 7 positions match TRBD1. From germline, CDR1 is SQVTM and CDR2 ANQGSEA. This CDR3 spans 12 amino acids. Germline trimming cut 6 bases from V and 7 bases from J; bases unmatched to any gene: 5. The CDR3 DNA is TGCAGCGTCAAGGGGGCACGTGAAAAACTGTTTTTT. Its translation is CSVKGAREKLFF.

This sequence joins TRBV28 and TRBJ2-7; D is perhaps TRBD1 (5 bases). This CDR3 region has 13 residues. CDR1 and CDR2 from the germline V gene are MDHEN and SYDVKM. Trimming took 6 bases from V and 1 from J, leaving 10 bases between them. CDR3 in DNA: TGTGCCAGCAGCCAACAGGTTTCCTACGAGCAGTACTTC. As protein: CASSQQVSYEQYF.

The rearrangement uses TRBV15 and TRBJ2-2; no clear D gene. CDR1 and CDR2 (germline): LNHNV, YYDKDF (reference sequence). The length of the CDR3 is 16 residues. V gave up 0 bases and J gave up 7 bases, with 15 bases separating them. The CDR3 DNA reads as TGTGCCACCAGCAGAGATGTCGCTCGTATCAGCGGGGAGCTGTTTTTT. It specifies CATSRDVARISGELFF. Full variable domain (rest looked up from reference TRBV15 and TRBJ2-2): DAMVIQNPRYQVTQFGKPVTLSCSQTLNHNVMYWYQQKSSQAPKLLFHYYDKDFNNEADTPDNFQSRRPNTSFCFLDIRSPGLGDTAMYLCATSRDVARISGELFFGEGSRLTVL.

This clonotype was detected only a few times. The CDR3 region has the DNA TGTGCCAGCAGTCTCACTGGGACTGCGGCTGTAAACACCATATATTTT. Its protein is CASSLTGTAAVNTIYF. This rearrangement joins TRBV6-1 to TRBJ1-3; the D gene is possibly TRBD1 (5 bases). The CDR3 has 16 residues. CDR1 MNHNS and CDR2 SASEGT come from the germline V gene. The V end was cut by 5 bases, the J end by 6 bases, with 20 bases between.

This clonotype showed up just a few times. Here the CDR3 reads CASSSGLAGSREQFF. CDR3 DNA: TGCGCCAGCAGCTCCGGACTAGCCGGTAGTCGTGAGCAGTTCTTC. The rearrangement links TRBV5-1 to TRBJ2-1, with TRBD2 matching over 8 bases. CDR3 length: 15 amino acids. J was trimmed by 9 bases and V by 3 bases; bases with no gene match: 11. Germline loops: CDR1 SGHRS, CDR2 YFSETQ.

This chain connects TRBV18 to TRBJ2-5; D is uncertain. The V gene's germline CDR1 is KGHSH and CDR2 LQKENI. This CDR3 is built from 14 residues. Trimming cost V 0 bases and J 1 base, with 6 bases left between them. The CDR3 region is CASSPPDVQETQYF. In nucleotides, the CDR3 is TGTGCCAGCTCACCACCGGACGTCCAAGAGACCCAGTACTTC.

This clonotype was counted a few times. J is TRBJ1-5 and V is TRBV6-2 or TRBV6-3; D is unresolved. The CDR3 runs 12 residues. V lost 3 bases, J lost 6 bases, and 6 bases lay in between. Germline V gene data show CDR1 as MNHEY and CDR2 as SVGEGT. The CDR3 DNA sequence: TGTGCCAGCAGTTATCTTCTTCAGCCCCAGCATTTT. Its translation is CASSYLLQPQHF.

This clonotype came up many times. The chain links TRBV29-1 to TRBJ2-6; D is unclear. Looked up from germline, CDR1 is SQVTM and CDR2 is ANQGSEA. This CDR3 is built from 13 residues. V dropped 3 bases and J dropped 4 bases, with 7 bases sitting between them. CDR3 sequence: CSVETSGANVLTF. Written as DNA, the CDR3 is TGCAGCGTTGAGACGTCGGGGGCCAACGTCCTGACTTTC.

This clonotype has at least ten counts. V is TRBV5-5 and J is TRBJ2-7; 8 nucleotides align to TRBD1. This CDR3 is 16 amino acids long. With V trimmed by 4 bases and J by 0 bases, 9 bases remained unmatched. CDR1 SGHKS and CDR2 YYEKEE come from the germline V gene (reference sequence). This CDR3 is CASSLRWDRSSYEQYF. Here the CDR3 DNA reads TGTGCCAGCAGCCTCCGTTGGGACAGGAGCTCCTACGAGCAGTACTTC.

A few counts support this clonotype. This rearrangement joins TRBV20-1 to TRBJ2-1, with TRBD2 matching 12 bases. The germline V gene encodes CDR1 DFQATT and CDR2 SNEGSKA (reference sequence). The V and J ends lost 0 bases and 3 bases, in that order; junction bases with no gene match: 6. The CDR3 loop spans 17 amino acids. This CDR3 reads CSARDLLTSGSYNEQFF. The CDR3 DNA is TGCAGTGCTAGAGATCTTTTGACTAGCGGGAGCTACAATGAGCAGTTCTTC.

This rearrangement joins TRBV20-1 to TRBJ2-7, with unresolved D. Trimming removed 3 bases at V and 1 base at J, with 7 bases between. This CDR3 region has 12 residues. Germline loops: CDR1 DFQATT, CDR2 SNEGSKA (reference sequence). CDR3 nucleotide sequence: TGCAGTGCTAGCCCGACATCCTACGAGCAGTACTTC. Protein sequence: CSASPTSYEQYF.

The sample holds a few counts of this clonotype. The chain couples TRBV18 to TRBJ1-3; TRBD1 might be the D (5 bases). Germline CDR1 KGHSH, CDR2 LQKENI. The CDR3 runs 15 residues. With 3 bases removed from V and 7 bases from J, the gap between germline ends came to 16 bases. DNA for the CDR3: TGTGCCAGCTCACCTGGGCAGGCGGGGCTGAACACCATATATTTT. Translation: CASSPGQAGLNTIYF.

This clonotype was counted a few times. The chain combines TRBV5-1 with TRBJ2-5, with D unclear. The CDR3 consists of 13 residues. Per the germline V gene, CDR1 is SGHRS and CDR2 is YFSETQ. The V gene lost 6 bases and the J gene lost 3 bases, with 12 bases spanning the gap. CDR3 nucleotide sequence: TGCGCCAGCATGAATAATCCCGAAGAGACCCAGTACTTC. Translating gives CASMNNPEETQYF.

The table lists this clonotype with many counts. This rearrangement joins TRBV20-1 to TRBJ1-2; D is possibly TRBD1 (5 bases). From germline, CDR1 is DFQATT and CDR2 SNEGSKA (reference sequence). V lost 3 bases, J lost 2 bases, and 7 bases lay in between. This CDR3 region has 12 residues. The CDR3 DNA sequence: TGCAGTGCTAGTGACAGCAACTATGGCTACACCTTC. Translation: CSASDSNYGYTF.